This T cell receptor (beta chain) is from a study of T-cell reconstitution after alpha-beta-depleted transplantation in children. Study-wide results and limits: The high TCRbeta diversity at day 60 in some patients came from surviving recipient T cells and thymic progenitors. The main origin of T-cell counts and diversity one year after transplant was newly produced T cells. Roughly two months post-transplant, alpha-beta T cells reportedly originated from several hundred graft clones that had expanded.

Library preparation (for TCRbeta) was performed with unique molecular identifiers. From the PCR reads, TCRdb called clonotypes with MiXCR, one entry per CDR3 protein. The table records about 300,000 distinct CDR3 sequences, around 10% of them present only once. The CDR3 is 16 residues long. Germline assignment: CDR1 MNHEY and CDR2 SVGAGI. Trimming at V came to 2 bases and at J to 2 bases, leaving 6 bases not matched to a gene. This clonotype was picked up many times. Its antigen is unknown. The chain has TRBV6-5 and TRBJ2-3, with 8 bases fitting TRBD2. This specimen consisted of PBMCs, obtained before TCRalphabeta/CD19-depleted stem cell transplant. This receptor was obtained from a boy under two years old with acute myeloid leukemia, due to receive a stem cell transplant. The CDR3 nucleotides read TGTGCCAGCAGTTACCAGCGGGGGAGTATCACAGATACGCAGTATTTT. Translated: CASSYQRGSITDTQYF.